The 32 T cell receptor beta chains listed next were all sequenced from one sample in a study of shared clonotypes between healthy human individuals. Assay used: immunoSEQ multiplex PCR; TCRdb lists only in-frame clones, some missing. The table has 2 million to 2.5 million clones, around 95% seen once. The sequencing sample was made of naive CD4+ T cells sorted from blood. Stated subset: CD45RA+ positively selected. The receptors originated from a man younger than 35 in good health.

On this clone: Mismatch with germline at one junction end may stem from a read error. The J gene is TRBJ2-5, the V gene TRBV18; a weak D match, TRBD2 (6 bases). Germline-derived CDR1 and CDR2 are KGHSH and LQKENI. The CDR3 length is 15 residues. Here the CDR3 DNA reads TGTGCCAGCTCACCACCGGGGGGACTGGGAACCGGAATCCACTTC. Encoded protein: CASSPPGGLGTGIHF.

The chain joins TRBV10-3 to TRBJ2-1; TRBD2 aligns across 9 bases. Per the germline V gene, CDR1 is ENHRY and CDR2 is SYGVKD. The CDR3 extends over 15 amino acids. V was clipped by 3 bases and J by 9 bases; unmatched bases: 9. The CDR3 sequence is CAISDTSGFLGEQFF. CDR3 nucleotides: TGTGCCATCAGTGACACTAGCGGGTTCCTTGGTGAGCAGTTCTTC.

V is TRBV19 and J is TRBJ2-1; TRBD2 is a possible D gene (6 bases). Trimming removed 5 bases from V and 6 bases from J, with 11 bases in between. Germline V gene sequence: CDR1 LNHDA, CDR2 SQIVND (reference sequence). CDR3 length equals 13 residues. Here the CDR3 DNA reads TGTGCCAGTAGTGCCACTAGCAGCAATGAGCAGTTCTTC. It translates to CASSATSSNEQFF.

The chain carries TRBV5-1 and TRBJ1-3; D is ambiguous. Germline-derived CDR1 and CDR2 are SGHRS and YFSETQ. The CDR3 spans 13 residues. Trimming cost V 1 base and J 3 bases, with 5 bases left between them. The CDR3 protein is CASSLYDGNTIYF. CDR3 DNA sequence: TGCGCCAGCAGCTTGTACGATGGAAACACCATATATTTT.

The chain is built from TRBV30 and TRBJ2-5, with 8 bases that match TRBD1. Germline CDR1 is GTSNPN and CDR2 is SVGIG (reference sequence). V shed 5 bases, J shed 2 bases, and the junction held 4 bases outside the gene matches. CDR3 size: 13 residues. CDR3 in amino acids: CAWGTGKQETQYF. The CDR3 coding sequence is TGTGCCTGGGGGACAGGCAAGCAAGAGACCCAGTACTTC. Combining the CDR3 with reference TRBV30 and TRBJ2-5 gives the whole variable domain SQTIHQWPATLVQPVGSPLSLECTVEGTSNPNLYWYRQAAGRGLQLLFYSVGIGQISSEVPQNLSASRPQDRQFILSSKKLLLSDSGFYLCAWGTGKQETQYFGPGTRLLVL.

CDR3 loop: CATGEYSNQPQHF. Written as DNA, the CDR3 is TGTGCCACCGGGGAGTATAGCAATCAGCCCCAGCATTTT. The rearrangement links TRBV15 to TRBJ1-5, with D unresolved. In germline, CDR1 is LNHNV, CDR2 YYDKDF (reference sequence). Trimming shortened V by 8 bases and J by 0 bases, and 8 bases separated the two germline ends. This CDR3 contains 13 residues.

The chain couples TRBV27 to TRBJ2-7; 11 nucleotides align to TRBD1. The germline V gene has CDR1 MNHEY and CDR2 SMNVEV (reference sequence). The CDR3 is made up of 15 amino acids. J was trimmed by 6 bases and V by 2 bases; bases with no gene match: 6. CDR3 protein: CASSLVGTGGGEQYF. As DNA, the CDR3 is TGTGCCAGCAGTTTAGTAGGGACAGGGGGTGGCGAGCAGTACTTC.

The V gene is TRBV6-6, the J gene TRBJ1-2; 8 bases line up with TRBD1. Germline V gives CDR1 MNHNY, CDR2 SVGAGI (reference sequence). The CDR3 totals 15 residues. V shed 7 bases and J 4 bases; nucleotides not matched to a gene: 11. The CDR3 DNA is TGTGCCAGCACCCCAGGGGGCAGGGTTGGCTATGGCTACACCTTC. Translated, it gives CASTPGGRVGYGYTF.

This clone appeared once. This chain joins TRBV11-3 and TRBJ1-3, with D uncertain. Per the germline V gene, CDR1 is SGHNT and CDR2 is YENEEA. Trimming removed 5 bases from V and 4 bases from J, with 9 bases in between. This CDR3 has 13 residues. This CDR3 reads CASSASKGNTIYF. Here the CDR3 DNA reads TGTGCCAGCAGCGCCTCAAAGGGAAACACCATATATTTT.

This clone turned up a few times. Distinct nucleotide sequences in the sample also encode this CDR3. The genes are TRBV18 and TRBJ1-6, with 9 bases fitting TRBD1. The CDR3 runs to 14 residues. Unmatched junction bases numbered 3, after V lost 5 bases and J lost 7 bases. Germline lookup yields CDR1 KGHSH and CDR2 LQKENI. The CDR3 sequence is CASSSDRGNSPLHF. The CDR3, as DNA: TGTGCCAGCTCATCCGACAGGGGGAATTCACCCCTCCACTTT.

This CDR3 reads CASSGDSGGLYEQYF. As DNA, the CDR3 is TGTGCCAGCAGTGGAGACAGCGGGGGGTTGTACGAGCAGTACTTC. This chain connects TRBV2 to TRBJ2-7; 9 bases fit TRBD2. Germline V gives CDR1 SNHLY, CDR2 FYNNEI. J lost 4 bases, V lost 4 bases, and 8 bases had no gene match. CDR3 length: 15 residues.

The CDR3 sequence: CAWRTGPNTGELFF. The CDR3 DNA reads as TGTGCCTGGAGAACCGGGCCGAACACCGGGGAGCTGTTTTTT. V gene TRBV30 combines with J gene TRBJ2-2; D call uncertain. The germline V and J ends were trimmed by 3 bases and 0 bases, with 8 bases remaining between them. The CDR3 has 14 residues. CDR1 is GTSNPN and CDR2 is SVGIG in the germline V gene (reference sequence).

The CDR3, as DNA: TGTGCCAGCAGCGTAGGGATTCCGGGACTAGCGGAGCAGTACTTC. Translating gives CASSVGIPGLAEQYF. J is TRBJ2-7 and V is TRBV9; 10 nucleotides agree with TRBD2. The ends lost 0 bases at V and 7 bases at J; junction bases unmatched: 7. The V gene's germline CDR1 is SGDLS and CDR2 YYNGEE. This CDR3 has 15 residues.

In its sample, this clone was seen once. The V and J genes are TRBV19 and TRBJ2-5; D is unclear. The V gene's germline CDR1 is LNHDA and CDR2 SQIVND (reference sequence). Trimming stripped 4 bases from V and 7 bases from J, with 10 bases between. The CDR3 loop spans 12 amino acids. CDR3 residues: CASSTPSATQYF. DNA for the CDR3: TGTGCCAGTAGTACCCCATCTGCGACCCAGTACTTC.

J is TRBJ2-2 and V is TRBV7-2, with D unresolved. The ends were cut back, 2 bases at V and 7 bases at J, with 11 bases in the middle. The length of the CDR3 is 14 residues. The germline CDR1 and CDR2 sequences are SGHTA and FQGNSA. The CDR3 region has the DNA TGTGCCAGCAGCTTATCAAGTCTCGACGGGGAGCTGTTTTTT. This encodes CASSLSSLDGELFF.

In DNA form, the CDR3 reads TGCGCCAGTAGCCAGAGAGAAGAGACCCAGTACTTC. The encoded protein is CASSQREETQYF. The J gene is TRBJ2-5, the V gene TRBV10-2; no definite D call. Trimming stripped 9 bases from V and 3 bases from J, with 11 bases between. Germline V gene lookup returns CDR1 WSHSY and CDR2 SAAADI. This CDR3 is 12 amino acids long.

With respect to this clone: Other DNA sequences of this sample code for an identical CDR3. The rearrangement uses TRBV10-1 and TRBJ1-2; no definite D call. This CDR3 comprises 13 residues. The germline CDR1 and CDR2 sequences are WNHNN and SYGVQD (reference sequence). V shed 0 bases and J shed 2 bases, with 4 bases lying between them. CDR3 in DNA: TGCGCCAGCAGTGAGTCAGGGAACTATGGCTACACCTTC. Translating it yields CASSESGNYGYTF.

The CDR3 region is CASSRDTDQPQHF. The DNA of the CDR3 is TGTGCCAGCTCCAGGGACACCGATCAGCCCCAGCATTTT. V and J are TRBV18 and TRBJ1-5; D might be TRBD1 (6 bases). The CDR3 consists of 13 residues. V gave up 6 bases and J gave up 5 bases, with 11 bases separating them. CDR1 and CDR2 (germline): KGHSH, LQKENI. Full variable domain (missing parts from reference TRBV18 and TRBJ1-5): NAGVMQNPRHLVRRRGQEARLRCSPMKGHSHVYWYRQLPEEGLKFMVYLQKENIIDESGMPKERFSAEFPKEGPSILRIQQVVRGDSAAYFCASSRDTDQPQHFGDGTRLSIL.

The rearrangement uses TRBV6-5 and TRBJ1-5; possibly TRBD1 for D (5 bases). The CDR3 is made up of 15 amino acids. From germline, CDR1 is MNHEY and CDR2 SVGAGI. V was cut by 5 bases and J by 5 bases, with 16 bases left in between. The CDR3 sequence: CASSLTAGTYQPQHF. For the CDR3, the DNA is TGTGCCAGCAGTCTTACTGCAGGGACCTATCAGCCCCAGCATTTT.

Points on this clone: Being one base from a much bigger clone, this may be a read error. At the DNA level, this CDR3 is encoded by other sequences in the same sample as well. The V gene is TRBV20-1, the J gene TRBJ2-1, with D unclear. With 0 bases removed from V and 7 bases from J, the gap between germline ends came to 4 bases. The CDR3 runs to 11 residues. The germline gives CDR1 DFQATT, CDR2 SNEGSKA (reference sequence). CDR3 protein: CSARDVNEQFF. CDR3 DNA sequence: TGCAGTGCTAGAGATGTTAATGAGCAGTTCTTC.

The chain joins TRBV4-3 to TRBJ2-1; TRBD1 aligns across 12 bases. The junction had 5 bases not matched to a gene; V was cut back by 1 base and J by 7 bases. The V gene's germline CDR1 is LGHNA and CDR2 YSLEER. This CDR3 is built from 16 residues. CDR3 DNA: TGCGCCAGCAGCCAAGCCGGGACAGGGGGCTTGAATGAGCAGTTCTTC. It is translated as CASSQAGTGGLNEQFF.

The gene calls are TRBV10-2 and TRBJ1-2, with D perhaps TRBD1 (5 bases). V was trimmed by 4 bases and J by 3 bases, leaving 18 bases between them. The germline V gene has CDR1 WSHSY and CDR2 SAAADI. The CDR3 consists of 16 residues. The CDR3 is CASSGGHGRADYGYTF. CDR3 in DNA: TGCGCCAGCAGTGGGGGCCACGGGCGGGCCGACTATGGCTACACCTTC.

The chain has TRBV6-5 and TRBJ2-5; D is unclear. Per the germline V gene, CDR1 is MNHEY and CDR2 is SVGAGI. The CDR3 length is 14 residues. The ends were cut back, 6 bases at V and 5 bases at J, with 16 bases in the middle. For the CDR3, the DNA is TGTGCCAGCAGCCCCGGGCTTCTTGGGGAGACCCAGTACTTC. It yields the protein CASSPGLLGETQYF.

A remark on this clone: The sample contains more than one DNA sequence encoding this CDR3. The V gene is TRBV20-1, the J gene TRBJ2-5; D is perhaps TRBD2 (6 bases). V was shortened by 6 bases and J by 4 bases, with 9 bases between the two germline ends. This CDR3 is built from 11 residues. Per the germline V gene, CDR1 is DFQATT and CDR2 is SNEGSKA (reference sequence). This CDR3 reads CSAGRGETQYF. As DNA, the CDR3 is TGCAGTGCCGGGCGGGGAGAGACCCAGTACTTC.

This clone was seen only once. The chain couples TRBV11-1 to TRBJ2-3; 7 nucleotides line up with TRBD2. The germline CDR1 and CDR2 sequences are SGHAT and FQDESV (reference sequence). The CDR3 runs 15 residues. Germline trimming cut 3 bases from V and 3 bases from J; bases unmatched to any gene: 6. The CDR3, as DNA: TGTGCCAGCAGCTTCGGCGGGAGCAAGACAGATACGCAGTATTTT. Translated: CASSFGGSKTDTQYF. Drawing the rest from reference TRBV11-1 and TRBJ2-3, the complete variable domain is EAEVAQSPRYKITEKSQAVAFWCDPISGHATLYWYRQILGQGPELLVQFQDESVVDDSQLPKDRFSAERLKGVDSTLKIQPAELGDSAMYLCASSFGGSKTDTQYFGPGTRLTVL.

V gene TRBV6-6 combines with J gene TRBJ1-4; no clear D. V gave up 4 bases and J gave up 5 bases, with 14 bases separating them. Germline CDR1 reads MNHNY; CDR2 reads SVGAGI (reference sequence). This CDR3 has 15 residues. The CDR3 nucleotides are TGTGCCAGCAGTTCCACTCGAGGAGAGAATGAAAAACTGTTTTTT. Translating it yields CASSSTRGENEKLFF.

CDR3 nucleotides: TGTGCCTGGAGACAGGTGGGAAACACCATATATTTT. It specifies CAWRQVGNTIYF. The chain employs TRBV30 and TRBJ1-3; possible D gene TRBD1, 5 bases. The germline V and J ends were trimmed by 3 bases and 4 bases, with 7 bases remaining between them. Germline CDR1 reads GTSNPN; CDR2 reads SVGIG (reference sequence). The CDR3 loop spans 12 amino acids.

V is TRBV5-1 and J is TRBJ1-4; D gene uncertain. This CDR3 has 14 residues. Trimming removed 7 bases from V and 7 bases from J, with 17 bases in between. The V gene's germline CDR1 is SGHRS and CDR2 YFSETQ. For the CDR3, the DNA is TGCGCCAGCGCCCCGGGGAATAGGATTGAAAAACTGTTTTTT. This gives the protein CASAPGNRIEKLFF.

The chain uses TRBV4-1 and TRBJ2-6, with D uncertain. V gave up 2 bases and J gave up 5 bases, with 22 bases separating them. The CDR3 runs 19 residues. Germline V gene data show CDR1 as MGHRA and CDR2 as YSYEKL. The CDR3 loop is CASSQSIGMGMSRANVLTF. The CDR3 DNA reads as TGCGCCAGCAGCCAAAGCATCGGAATGGGTATGAGCAGGGCCAACGTCCTGACTTTC.

As regards this clone: Other DNA sequences in the sample encode the same CDR3. The chain has TRBV5-4 and TRBJ1-1; 7 bases match TRBD1. With 5 bases clipped from V and 4 bases from J, the junction kept 2 bases outside the gene matches. Germline values: CDR1 SGHNT, CDR2 YYREEE (reference sequence). The CDR3 runs 12 residues. The CDR3 nucleotides read TGTGCCAGCAGTCCAGGGGGCACTGAAGCTTTCTTT. This codes for CASSPGGTEAFF.

V gene TRBV19 combines with J gene TRBJ1-4, with no clear D. The CDR3 is made up of 13 amino acids. CDR1 is LNHDA and CDR2 is SQIVND in the germline V gene (reference sequence). Between the trimmed V and J ends, which lost 5 bases and 8 bases, there was a span of 12 bases. The CDR3 region is CASSGQLGEKLFF. The CDR3 DNA reads TGTGCCAGTAGTGGTCAGCTAGGGGAAAAACTGTTTTTT.

The V and J genes are TRBV4-1 and TRBJ1-1; D might be TRBD1 (6 bases). Per germline, CDR1 MGHRA and CDR2 YSYEKL. The V gene lost 10 bases and the J gene lost 3 bases, with 15 bases spanning the gap. This CDR3 spans 13 amino acids. The CDR3: CATRRGSDTEAFF. The CDR3 DNA sequence: TGCGCCACCCGCAGGGGTTCCGACACTGAAGCTTTCTTT.